Below, 13 T cell receptor beta chains from the same sample are listed, as sequenced in a study of blood T cell repertoires in COVID-19. Profiled with immunoSEQ multiplex PCR; TCRdb holds only in-frame clones, not every one. The sample holds about 70,000 clones, approximately 84% seen once. The sequencing sample was made of peripheral blood. The receptors shown here come from a human donor in a cohort sampled during active COVID-19.

This clone has a handful of counts. The chain is built from TRBV7-3 and TRBJ1-4; TRBD1 aligns across 10 bases. Germline CDR1 reads SGHTA; CDR2 reads FQGTGA. V gave up 2 bases and J gave up 4 bases; unmatched junction bases: 4. This CDR3 contains 16 residues. The CDR3 DNA reads TGTGCCAGCAGCTTAGTGGGGACAGGGGATAATGAAAAACTGTTTTTT. Amino acid sequence: CASSLVGTGDNEKLFF.

The chain is built from TRBV5-4 and TRBJ2-1; TRBD1 aligns across 11 bases. Germline CDR1 is SGHNT and CDR2 is YYREEE (reference sequence). CDR3 length: 17 amino acids. V shed 3 bases and J 0 bases; nucleotides not matched to a gene: 5. In DNA form, the CDR3 reads TGTGCCAGCAGCTGGACAGGGGGCTTTAGCTCCTACAATGAGCAGTTCTTC. Amino acid sequence: CASSWTGGFSSYNEQFF.

CDR3 in amino acids: CASRQPRDFSSTDTQYF. In DNA, the CDR3 is TGTGCCAGCAGGCAACCTCGGGACTTCTCTAGCACAGATACGCAGTATTTT. The chain has TRBV3-1 (or the pseudogene TRBV3-2) and TRBJ2-3, with a tentative D call TRBD2 (6 bases). Trimming removed 6 bases at V and 0 bases at J, with 19 bases between. This CDR3 spans 17 amino acids. Germline V gene data show CDR1 as LGHDT and CDR2 as YNNKEL (reference sequence).

The rearrangement links TRBV4-3 to TRBJ2-7, with 12 nucleotides matching TRBD2. J lost 4 bases, V lost 1 base, and 2 bases had no gene match. The germline gives CDR1 LGHNA, CDR2 YSLEER. The CDR3 spans 15 residues. Written as DNA, the CDR3 is TGCGCCAGCAGCCAAGGGACTAGCGGGGAGTACGAGCAGTACTTC. Its protein product is CASSQGTSGEYEQYF.

The rearrangement links TRBV11-1 to TRBJ2-7, with D perhaps matching TRBD1 (5 bases). V was trimmed by 0 bases and J by 0 bases, leaving 9 bases between them. Germline V gene sequence: CDR1 SGHAT, CDR2 FQDESV (reference sequence). The CDR3 runs 15 residues. DNA of the CDR3: TGTGCCAGCAGCTTAGCGCCGACAGACTCCTACGAGCAGTACTTC. Translating gives CASSLAPTDSYEQYF.

The rearrangement joins TRBV5-4 to TRBJ2-3; D unresolved. The germline V gene has CDR1 SGHNT and CDR2 YYREEE (reference sequence). The CDR3 loop spans 16 amino acids. V lost 0 bases and J 0 bases, leaving 11 bases between the germline ends. For the CDR3, the DNA is TGTGCCAGCAGCTTGGTACAAACCTCTAGCACAGATACGCAGTATTTT. The encoded protein is CASSLVQTSSTDTQYF. The full variable domain, rest sourced from reference TRBV5-4 and TRBJ2-3, is ETGVTQSPTHLIKTRGQQVTLRCSSQSGHNTVSWYQQALGQGPQFIFQYYREEENGRGNFPPRFSGLQFPNYSSELNVNALELDDSALYLCASSLVQTSSTDTQYFGPGTRLTVL.

The chain uses TRBV5-8 and TRBJ2-7; no firm D call. CDR3 length: 11 residues. V gave up 4 bases and J gave up 2 bases, with 4 bases separating them. CDR1 and CDR2 from the germline V gene are SGHTS and YDEGEE. The chain's CDR3 is CASSPTYEQYF. CDR3 coding DNA: TGTGCCAGCAGCCCAACCTACGAGCAGTACTTC.

The gene calls are TRBV5-4 and TRBJ2-7; D gene ambiguous. This CDR3 is built from 14 residues. Germline-derived CDR1 and CDR2 are SGHNT and YYREEE (reference sequence). Trimming took off 0 bases at V and 4 bases at J, with 11 bases between the two ends. The CDR3 nucleotides read TGTGCCAGCAGCTTGGCGCAGGCGCCGTACGAGCAGTACTTC. Translated, it gives CASSLAQAPYEQYF.

The rearrangement joins TRBV5-4 to TRBJ2-5; 9 nucleotides match TRBD2. This CDR3 has 16 residues. Germline CDR1 and CDR2: SGHNT and YYREEE (reference sequence). V trimming: 0 bases; J trimming: 0 bases; junction bases outside the gene matches: 3. CDR3 protein: CASSLGLAGHQETQYF. For the CDR3, the DNA is TGTGCCAGCAGCTTGGGGCTAGCGGGGCACCAAGAGACCCAGTACTTC.

This chain joins TRBV27 and TRBJ1-5; D gene uncertain. The length of the CDR3 is 14 residues. Germline-derived CDR1 and CDR2 are MNHEY and SMNVEV (reference sequence). Trimming cost V 1 base and J 3 bases, with 7 bases left between them. As DNA, the CDR3 is TGTGCCAGCAGTTTATTGGCTTCCAATCAGCCCCAGCATTTT. Its translation is CASSLLASNQPQHF.

The gene calls are TRBV6-1 and TRBJ1-5, with TRBD1 identical over 7 bases. This CDR3 is 16 amino acids long. With 2 bases clipped from V and 6 bases from J, the junction kept 10 bases outside the gene matches. CDR1 MNHNS and CDR2 SASEGT come from the germline V gene. CDR3 bases: TGTGCCAGCAGTGAATTAGGTCCACAGGGGCTTCAGCCCCAGCATTTT. It is translated as CASSELGPQGLQPQHF.

The V gene is TRBV11-2, the J gene TRBJ2-7; TRBD2 agrees at 10 bases. The trim removed 5 bases at V and 5 bases at J, leaving 12 bases unmatched. The CDR3 has 16 residues. CDR1 is SGHAT and CDR2 is FQNNGV in the germline V gene. As DNA, the CDR3 is TGTGCCAGCAGCACCGTTAGCGGGGGGCTCAGGAACGAGCAGTACTTC. As protein: CASSTVSGGLRNEQYF. Complete variable domain (other parts from reference TRBV11-2 and TRBJ2-7): EAGVAQSPRYKIIEKRQSVAFWCNPISGHATLYWYQQILGQGPKLLIQFQNNGVVDDSQLPKDRFSAERLKGVDSTLKIQPAKLEDSAVYLCASSTVSGGLRNEQYFGPGTRLTVT.

The CDR3 DNA reads as TGTGCCAGCAGTGACGCCCCGGGACACCGACCGGGAAAACTGTTTTTT. Residues: CASSDAPGHRPGKLFF. The rearrangement links TRBV6-1 to TRBJ1-4, with D perhaps matching TRBD1 (6 bases). V lost 3 bases and J 10 bases, leaving 21 bases between the germline ends. This CDR3 region has 16 residues. Germline values: CDR1 MNHNS, CDR2 SASEGT.